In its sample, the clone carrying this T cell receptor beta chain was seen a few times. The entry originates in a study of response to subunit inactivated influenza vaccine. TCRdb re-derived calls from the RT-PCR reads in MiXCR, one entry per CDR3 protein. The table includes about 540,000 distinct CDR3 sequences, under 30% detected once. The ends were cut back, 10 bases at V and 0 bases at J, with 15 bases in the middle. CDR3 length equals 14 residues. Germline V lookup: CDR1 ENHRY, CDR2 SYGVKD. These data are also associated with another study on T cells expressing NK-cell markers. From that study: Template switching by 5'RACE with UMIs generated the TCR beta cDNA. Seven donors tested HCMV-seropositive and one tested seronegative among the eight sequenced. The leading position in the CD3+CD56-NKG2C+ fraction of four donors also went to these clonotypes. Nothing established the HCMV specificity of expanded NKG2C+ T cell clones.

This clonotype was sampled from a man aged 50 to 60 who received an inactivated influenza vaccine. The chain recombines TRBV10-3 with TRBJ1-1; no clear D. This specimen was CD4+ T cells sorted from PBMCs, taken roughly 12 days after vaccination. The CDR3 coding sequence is TGTGCCACGGACTGGAAAGGCGTGAACACTGAAGCTTTCTTT. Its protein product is CATDWKGVNTEAFF.